One sample yielded the 29 T cell receptor beta chains listed below, sequenced in a study of tumor and adjacent non-tumor tissue in lung cancer. Three rounds of nested PCR, following a modified ARM-PCR protocol, produced the TCRbeta library. Each CDR3 protein gets one entry after TCRdb re-called the multiplex PCR reads with MiXCR. The data hold 60,000 to 80,000 distinct CDR3 sequences, with around 65% observed a single time. The template was RNA from unsorted bulk tissue. This non-tumor lung sample came from over 3 cm beyond the tumor edge. Sequencing input: distant non-tumor lung tissue. All receptors come from a woman aged 45 to 65 with non-small cell lung cancer.

The chain joins TRBV6-6 to TRBJ2-2, with D hard to call. With 7 bases removed from V and 5 bases from J, the gap between germline ends came to 5 bases. Germline assignment: CDR1 MNHNY and CDR2 SVGAGI (reference sequence). This CDR3 comprises 11 residues. CDR3 sequence: CASKRTGELFF. The CDR3 region has the DNA TGTGCCAGCAAGCGAACCGGGGAGCTGTTTTTT.

The sample holds one count of this clonotype. This sequence joins TRBV5-4 and TRBJ2-7, with a possible D match to TRBD2 (5 bases). Germline CDR1 SGHNT, CDR2 YYREEE (reference sequence). This CDR3 spans 13 amino acids. Trimming took 0 bases from V and 9 from J, leaving 13 bases between them. The CDR3 reads CASSLAAGGVQYF. CDR3 sequence (DNA): TGTGCCAGCAGCTTGGCCGCTGGAGGCGTGCAGTACTTC.

Remarks on this clonotype: A much bigger clone sits one base away, suggesting this may be a read error. The chain has TRBV28 and TRBJ2-7, with a possible D match to TRBD1 (6 bases). Germline V CDR1 and CDR2: MDHEN, SYDVKM. The CDR3 length is 16 residues. CDR3 coding DNA: TGTGTCAGCAGTCCTACTTTAGAGACAGGAAACTACGAGCAGTACTTC. Amino acid sequence: CVSSPTLETGNYEQYF.

Note on this clonotype: Possible read error: a much larger clone is one base away. V is TRBV6-6 and J is TRBJ1-6; D unresolved. Germline assignment: CDR1 MNHNY and CDR2 SVGAGI (reference sequence). The CDR3 is made up of 13 amino acids. CDR3 region: CASSYSNNSPFHF. The CDR3 DNA sequence: TGTGCCAGCAGTTACTCGAATAATTCACCCTTCCACTTT.

This clonotype was seen just once. This may arise from a read error, as a much more abundant clone is one base away. V and J are TRBV10-3 and TRBJ2-2; 9 positions match TRBD2. This CDR3 contains 16 residues. The germline V gene encodes CDR1 ENHRY and CDR2 SYGVKD. Germline trimming cut 6 bases from V and 1 base from J; bases unmatched to any gene: 6. The chain's CDR3 is CAIRHISGRNTGELFF. The CDR3 nucleotides read TGTGCCATCAGACACATTAGCGGGAGGAACACCGGGGAGCTGTTTTTT.

Points on this clonotype: This CDR3 is missing its conserved last phenylalanine or tryptophan, likely due to a read error. The rearrangement links TRBV6-2 or TRBV6-3 to TRBJ2-1; D is perhaps TRBD1 (5 bases). CDR3 length equals 16 residues. CDR1 and CDR2 (germline): MNHEY, SVGEGT. The CDR3 coding sequence is TGTGCCAACAGTCCCTTCGACAGTCCTTTTTGGAATGAGCAGTTCATC. Translating gives CANSPFDSPFWNEQFI.

On this clonotype itself: The missing conserved phenylalanine or tryptophan at the end of this CDR3 makes a read error likely. The DNA is left out, because the CDR3 cannot be placed on it with certainty; the CDR3 is given as TCRdb lists it. This chain connects TRBV11-2 to TRBJ2-1. The CDR3 comprises 12 residues, both ends counted. CDR1 is SGHAT and CDR2 is FQNNGV in the germline V gene. CDR3 loop: CASSILDNEQIL.

The V and J genes are TRBV13 and TRBJ2-7; D unresolved. Germline CDR1 PRHDT, CDR2 FYEKMQ (reference sequence). The CDR3 contains 14 residues. The ends were cut back, 7 bases at V and 0 bases at J, with 13 bases in the middle. CDR3 DNA sequence: TGTGCCAGCAACCAAGGCGCAGGCTCCTACGAGCAGTACTTC. Translation gives CASNQGAGSYEQYF.

This clonotype was observed a few times. The gene calls are TRBV7-9 and TRBJ2-7; D gene uncertain. CDR1 is SEHNR, CDR2 FQNEAQ, per germline (reference sequence). V shed 4 bases and J shed 4 bases, with 8 bases lying between them. The CDR3 spans 12 residues. In DNA, the CDR3 is TGTGCCAGCAGCTGGAATTTGTACGAGCAGTACTTC. It encodes CASSWNLYEQYF.

The V gene is TRBV12-3 or TRBV12-4, the J gene TRBJ2-2; D perhaps matches TRBD2 (6 bases). Between the trimmed V and J ends, which lost 3 bases and 13 bases, there was a span of 12 bases. The CDR3 length is 12 residues. CDR3 sequence reads: CASSLGTGRLFF. In DNA, the CDR3 is TGTGCCAGCAGTTTGGGCACCGGGAGGCTGTTTTTT.

Notes on this clonotype: The germline gene is not matched at one end of the junction; a read error may be the cause. The rearrangement uses TRBV29-1 and TRBJ2-1; 12 bases are shared with TRBD2. The CDR3 is 12 amino acids. Per the germline V gene, CDR1 is SQVTM and CDR2 is ANQGSEA. CDR3 nucleotide sequence: TGCATTATCACTAGCGGGAGGTTTGAGCCGTTCTTC. As protein: CIITSGRFEPFF.

This clonotype was seen repeatedly, ten times or more. This chain connects TRBV29-1 to TRBJ2-3, with a possible D match to TRBD2 (6 bases). Trimming cost V 1 base and J 2 bases, with 16 bases left between them. The CDR3 loop spans 16 amino acids. Germline CDR1 is SQVTM and CDR2 is ANQGSEA. The CDR3 reads CSVEGEVLGITDTQYF. DNA of the CDR3: TGCAGCGTTGAAGGGGAGGTTTTAGGGATCACAGATACGCAGTATTTT.

The chain carries TRBV5-4 and TRBJ2-1, with 8 bases fitting TRBD1. The ends lost 7 bases at V and 2 bases at J; junction bases unmatched: 8. The V gene's germline CDR1 is SGHNT and CDR2 YYREEE (reference sequence). The length of the CDR3 is 15 residues. This CDR3 reads CASCLDRGPYNEQFF. The CDR3 nucleotides are TGTGCCAGCTGCCTAGACAGGGGCCCCTACAATGAGCAGTTCTTC.

With respect to this clonotype: Germline and junction disagree at one end, which may indicate a read error. The chain joins TRBV11-2 to TRBJ2-3; 7 bases are shared with TRBD2. CDR3 size: 16 residues. Germline lookup yields CDR1 SGHAT and CDR2 FQNNGV. The CDR3 nucleotides read TGTGCCAGCAGCTTAGGACTAGCAGGAGTGGGAGATATGCAGTATTTT. It yields the protein CASSLGLAGVGDMQYF.

In its sample, this clonotype was seen once. A junction boundary mismatches the germline segment, possibly from a read error. This sequence joins TRBV11-1 and TRBJ2-3; D remains ambiguous. This CDR3 comprises 16 residues. CDR1 is SGHAT and CDR2 is FQDESV in the germline V gene (reference sequence). The CDR3 loop is CASSKRVQSATETQYF. Written as DNA, the CDR3 is TGTGCCAGTAGCAAAAGGGTACAGTCTGCAACAGAAACGCAGTATTTT.

This clonotype was recorded once. One end of the junction fails to match germline, which may point to a read error. V is TRBV29-1 and J is TRBJ2-7; 7 bases align to TRBD1. The CDR3 is 12 residues long. Looked up from germline, CDR1 is SQVTM and CDR2 is ANQGSEA. The CDR3 DNA is TGCAGCGTTATAGGGGGCTCCTACGAGCAGTGCTTC. Protein: CSVIGGSYEQCF.

The genes are TRBV11-2 and TRBJ2-3; 7 nucleotides align to TRBD2. The CDR3 is 18 amino acids. J was trimmed by 12 bases and V by 4 bases; bases with no gene match: 25. Germline values: CDR1 SGHAT, CDR2 FQNNGV. The CDR3 reads CASSSGRSGLTGRVAQYF. Written as DNA, the CDR3 is TGTGCCAGCAGCTCGGGTCGATCGGGACTAACGGGAAGGGTCGCCCAGTATTTT.

On this clonotype itself: The junction shows a germline mismatch at one end, possibly a read error. V gene TRBV11-2 combines with J gene TRBJ2-7, with 7 bases lining up with TRBD1. This CDR3 has 15 residues. Germline CDR1 reads SGHAT; CDR2 reads FQNNGV. CDR3 amino acids: CASSSGTDQTYEKYF. The CDR3 DNA sequence: TGTGCCAGCAGCTCGGGGACAGACCAGACCTACGAGAAGTACTTC. Using reference TRBV11-2 and TRBJ2-7 for the parts outside the CDR3, the full variable domain is EAGVAQSPRYKIIEKRQSVAFWCNPISGHATLYWYQQILGQGPKLLIQFQNNGVVDDSQLPKDRFSAERLKGVDSTLKIQPAKLEDSAVYLCASSSGTDQTYEKYFGPGTRLTVT.

Regarding this clonotype: This could be a read error, since a much larger clone is one nucleotide away. The chain is built from TRBV4-2 and TRBJ2-1, with 7 bases aligning to TRBD2. The CDR3 contains 16 residues. CDR1 is LGHNA, CDR2 YNFKEQ, per germline. CDR3 sequence: CGSSQDIAGSYNEQFF. The CDR3 DNA reads TGTGGCAGCAGCCAAGATATAGCGGGCTCCTACAATGAGCAGTTCTTC.

The chain combines TRBV5-1 with TRBJ1-2; D gene ambiguous. Germline V CDR1 and CDR2: SGHRS, YFSETQ. The CDR3 runs 14 residues. The ends were cut back, 3 bases at V and 8 bases at J, with 17 bases in the middle. Here the CDR3 DNA reads TGCGCCAGCAGCTACGGGAGGATAGGCGGCGGCTACACCTTC. Its protein is CASSYGRIGGGYTF.

The chain couples TRBV5-6 to TRBJ2-7; either TRBD1 or TRBD2 may supply D (5 bases each). The CDR3 covers 16 residues. V was trimmed by 1 base and J by 2 bases, leaving 16 bases between them. In germline, CDR1 is SGHDT, CDR2 YYEEEE. DNA of the CDR3: TGTGCCAGCAGCTTGTTTGGCAGGGAGTATCCCTACGAGCAGTACTTC. Amino acids: CASSLFGREYPYEQYF.

In regard to this clonotype: One end of the junction varies from germline; a read error may be responsible. The J gene is TRBJ2-3, the V gene TRBV12-3 or TRBV12-4, with 12 bases lining up with TRBD2. The CDR3 contains 15 residues. The CDR3, as DNA: TGTGCCAGCAGTCTAACTAGCGGGAGGACAGATTCGCAGTATTTT. Its protein is CASSLTSGRTDSQYF.

Turning to this clonotype: One end of the junction fails to match germline, which may point to a read error. The rearrangement uses TRBV4-3 and TRBJ2-7, with D possibly being TRBD2 (6 bases). Germline V gene sequence: CDR1 LGHNA, CDR2 YSLEER. There are 16 residues in the CDR3. CDR3 coding DNA: TGCGCCAGCAACCAAGAAATAGCGGTGATCTCCTACGAGCAGTACTTC. It translates to CASNQEIAVISYEQYF.

V and J are TRBV28 and TRBJ1-5; TRBD1 matches 11 bases. J was trimmed by 5 bases and V by 5 bases; bases with no gene match: 8. The CDR3 has 16 residues. Germline-derived CDR1 and CDR2 are MDHEN and SYDVKM. CDR3 region: CASSPGTGGHDQPQHF. The CDR3 DNA follows: TGTGCCAGCAGTCCAGGGACAGGGGGACATGATCAGCCCCAGCATTTT.

V and J are TRBV20-1 and TRBJ2-5, with unresolved D. The CDR3 runs 13 residues. CDR1 is DFQATT and CDR2 is SNEGSKA in the germline V gene (reference sequence). The ends were cut back, 7 bases at V and 5 bases at J, with 17 bases in the middle. CDR3 DNA: TGCAGTGGGTTACAGAAACTCATGGAGACCCAGTACTTC. Its protein is CSGLQKLMETQYF.

There are many counts of this clonotype. This chain connects TRBV20-1 to TRBJ2-1, with D perhaps matching TRBD2 (5 bases). This CDR3 is built from 13 residues. The germline V gene has CDR1 DFQATT and CDR2 SNEGSKA (reference sequence). V lost 3 bases and J 7 bases, leaving 13 bases between the germline ends. This CDR3 is CSASRGSYNEQFF. CDR3 DNA: TGCAGTGCTAGTCGAGGGAGTTATAATGAGCAGTTCTTC.

The genes are TRBV7-8 and TRBJ2-7, with 11 bases identical to TRBD2. CDR3 length: 16 residues. CDR1 and CDR2 (germline): SGHVS, FQNEAQ. The V gene end was trimmed by 0 bases and the J gene end by 0 bases; junction bases not matched to a gene: 1. The CDR3 loop reads CASSLATSGVSYEQYF. CDR3 DNA: TGTGCCAGCAGCTTAGCGACTAGCGGGGTCTCCTACGAGCAGTACTTC.

As regards this clonotype: This could be a read error, since a much larger clone is one nucleotide away. Because the CDR3 is missing its conserved closing phenylalanine or tryptophan, this is likely a read error. V gene TRBV29-1 combines with J gene TRBJ2-3; 9 nucleotides align to TRBD1. This CDR3 is built from 13 residues. Germline trimming cut 7 bases from V and 6 bases from J; bases unmatched to any gene: 8. Germline CDR1 is SQVTM and CDR2 is ANQGSEA. This CDR3 is CSAKQGAKDTQYY. Written as DNA, the CDR3 is TGCAGCGCAAAACAGGGGGCCAAGGATACGCAGTATTAT.

This clonotype showed up just a few times. The chain links TRBV7-9 to TRBJ2-2; no clear D. This CDR3 spans 16 amino acids. Trimming shortened V by 1 base and J by 2 bases, and 11 bases separated the two germline ends. Germline V gene sequence: CDR1 SEHNR, CDR2 FQNEAQ (reference sequence). Here the CDR3 DNA reads TGTGCCAGCAGCTTAGATTACGGAGCTAACACCGGGGAGCTGTTTTTT. This encodes CASSLDYGANTGELFF.